This entry is about one TCR beta chain. Antigen unknown. These data originate in a study of T cell responses to AZD1222 COVID-19 vaccine. Study context: Pooled in the analysis were second doses at about 4 or about 12 weeks.

Study-wide results and limits: Repertoire sampling happened only post peak T cell response. Spike-specific TCR depth and breadth grew after two AZD1222 doses. Of spike-specific TCRs, nearly half reportedly target regions left unmutated in variants.

Germline values: CDR1 SGHAT, CDR2 FQNNGV. This CDR3 comprises 18 residues. The V and J ends lost 1 base and 4 bases, in that order; junction bases with no gene match: 13. The method was immunoSEQ multiplex PCR; TCRdb's version includes in-frame clones alone and lacks a portion of them. The repertoire consists of about 110,000 clones, with around nine tenths occurring once and the leading ten covering less than 25%. The sequence came from an adult in good health. The rearrangement joins TRBV11-2 to TRBJ2-3, with TRBD2 matching over 8 bases. The specimen comprised peripheral blood, sampled on day 0 of AZD1222 vaccination. The CDR3 region is CASSLAWPGGAFPDTQYF. The CDR3 nucleotides are TGTGCCAGCAGCTTAGCTTGGCCGGGGGGGGCCTTTCCAGATACGCAGTATTTT.